A selection of T cell receptor beta chains follows, all from one sample in a study of OX40 agonist ivuxolimab in advanced cancers. The method was immunoSEQ multiplex PCR; TCRdb's version includes in-frame clones alone and lacks a portion of them. Seen here are 60,000 to 70,000 clones, over 75% observed once, and the top ten hold 0.25% to 0.3%. The source material was CD4+ or CD8+ T cells sorted from blood, sampled in a trial of the OX40 agonist ivuxolimab. The receptors here all came from an adult with an advanced solid tumor such as melanoma, head and neck, liver or kidney cancer. Each CDR3 is given with its conserved first and last residue. A D gene is named only where the DNA matches it firmly. Clone size appears in some rows only: once, few, many, or a class for an expanded clone.

clone size: .
V gene: TRBV29-1
D gene: .
J gene: TRBJ2-5
CDR3 DNA: TGCAGCGTTACGGTAGCGGTGACAGAGACCCAGTACTTC
CDR3 protein: CSVTVAVTETQYF

clone size: .
V gene: TRBV11-3
D gene: TRBD2
J gene: TRBJ2-1
CDR3 DNA: TGTGCCAGCAGCTCACGGACTAGCGGGAGCTCCTACAATGAGCAGTTCTTC
CDR3 protein: CASSSRTSGSSYNEQFF

clone size: few
V gene: TRBV7-9
D gene: .
J gene: TRBJ2-5
CDR3 DNA: TGTGCCAGCAGCTCCCGGACAGGGAGGGGACAAGAGACCCAGTACTTC
CDR3 protein: CASSSRTGRGQETQYF

clone size: .
V gene: TRBV2
D gene: .
J gene: TRBJ2-1
CDR3 DNA: TGTGCCAGCAGTGAAAATCTTGGGGTCCACTCCTACAATGAGCAGTTCTTC
CDR3 protein: CASSENLGVHSYNEQFF

clone size: once
V gene: TRBV7-9
D gene: .
J gene: TRBJ1-6
CDR3 DNA: TGTGCCAGCAGCCCCCCGGGCGGGACACCCCTCCACTTT
CDR3 protein: CASSPPGGTPLHF

clone size: .
V gene: TRBV10-3
D gene: TRBD1
J gene: TRBJ1-2
CDR3 DNA: TGTGCCATCAGTAACCCGACAGGGGGGTATGGCTACACCTTC
CDR3 protein: CAISNPTGGYGYTF

clone size: .
V gene: TRBV29-1
D gene: TRBD1
J gene: TRBJ2-1
CDR3 DNA: TGCAGCGTTGAAGGCCGGTGGGACAGACGCAATGAGCAGTTCTTC
CDR3 protein: CSVEGRWDRRNEQFF

clone size: once
V gene: TRBV15
D gene: .
J gene: TRBJ1-4
CDR3 DNA: TGTGCCACCAGCAGAGATGCAGGGACTGGAGAAAAACTGTTTTTT
CDR3 protein: CATSRDAGTGEKLFF

clone size: .
V gene: TRBV27
D gene: TRBD1
J gene: TRBJ2-1
CDR3 DNA: TGTGCCAGCACTAAAATGGACAGGCAAAGCTCCTACAATGAGCAGTTCTTC
CDR3 protein: CASTKMDRQSSYNEQFF

clone size: .
V gene: TRBV5-1
D gene: .
J gene: TRBJ1-1
CDR3 DNA: TGCGCCAGCAGCCCTAGGACCGGGACGACTAAGGCTGAAGCTTTCTTT
CDR3 protein: CASSPRTGTTKAEAFF

clone size: .
V gene: TRBV18
D gene: .
J gene: TRBJ2-3
CDR3 DNA: TGTGCCAGCTCAAGTACAGATACGCAGTATTTT
CDR3 protein: CASSSTDTQYF

clone size: .
V gene: TRBV11-3
D gene: .
J gene: TRBJ2-7
CDR3 DNA: TGTGCCAGCAGCCCTTTCGACAGGCCATACGAGCAGTACTTC
CDR3 protein: CASSPFDRPYEQYF

clone size: few
V gene: TRBV5-1
D gene: .
J gene: TRBJ2-1
CDR3 DNA: TGCGCCAGCAGCTTGGGTCCGACCAATGAGCAGTTCTTC
CDR3 protein: CASSLGPTNEQFF

clone size: .
V gene: TRBV19
D gene: .
J gene: TRBJ2-7
CDR3 DNA: TGTGCCAGTACCCTGGGGCAGGGGAACGAGCAGTACTTC
CDR3 protein: CASTLGQGNEQYF

clone size: .
V gene: TRBV7-8
D gene: TRBD1
J gene: TRBJ2-2
CDR3 DNA: TGTGCCAGCAGCCCGCGACAGGGTAACGCCGGGGAGCTGTTTTTT
CDR3 protein: CASSPRQGNAGELFF

clone size: .
V gene: TRBV2
D gene: .
J gene: TRBJ2-6
CDR3 DNA: TGTGCCAGCAGTGAGGGTGGGAGAGGGGCCAACGTCCTGACTTTC
CDR3 protein: CASSEGGRGANVLTF

clone size: .
V gene: TRBV7-2
D gene: .
J gene: TRBJ1-2
CDR3 DNA: TGTGCCAGCAGCCCGGGGGGGGCCGGGTATGGCTACACCTTC
CDR3 protein: CASSPGGAGYGYTF

clone size: .
V gene: TRBV5-1
D gene: .
J gene: TRBJ2-7
CDR3 DNA: TGCGCCAGCAGCGTGCAGGGTGTGGTAAACGAGCAGTACTTC
CDR3 protein: CASSVQGVVNEQYF

clone size: .
V gene: TRBV19
D gene: .
J gene: TRBJ1-1
CDR3 DNA: TGTGCCAGTAGTACAGGGACTTTGAACACTGAAGCTTTCTTT
CDR3 protein: CASSTGTLNTEAFF

clone size: few
V gene: TRBV10-1
D gene: TRBD1
J gene: TRBJ1-1
CDR3 DNA: TGCGCCAGCAGTGAGCATGGGACAGACACTAAAGCTTTCTTT
CDR3 protein: CASSEHGTDTKAFF

clone size: .
V gene: TRBV7-2
D gene: .
J gene: TRBJ1-3
CDR3 DNA: TGTGCCAGCAGCTTAGGTTTGGGGCGGCAGGGTAATAGAAACACCATATATTTT
CDR3 protein: CASSLGLGRQGNRNTIYF

clone size: .
V gene: TRBV14
D gene: TRBD2
J gene: TRBJ2-3
CDR3 DNA: TGTGCCAGCAGCCAAGATCTTCGCGGGAGGGCCACAGATACGCAGTATTTT
CDR3 protein: CASSQDLRGRATDTQYF

clone size: .
V gene: TRBV28
D gene: .
J gene: TRBJ2-2
CDR3 DNA: TGTGCCAGCAGTTTAAGGGGGAACACCGGGGAGCTGTTTTTT
CDR3 protein: CASSLRGNTGELFF

clone size: once
V gene: TRBV5-1
D gene: TRBD1
J gene: TRBJ2-4
CDR3 DNA: TGCGCCAGCAGCTTGGCCGGACAGGGGGCGAACATTCAGTACTTC
CDR3 protein: CASSLAGQGANIQYF

clone size: .
V gene: TRBV4-1
D gene: TRBD1
J gene: TRBJ2-7
CDR3 DNA: TGCGCCAGCAGCACCCGGGACAGCAACTACGAGCAGTACTTC
CDR3 protein: CASSTRDSNYEQYF

clone size: .
V gene: TRBV10-3
D gene: .
J gene: TRBJ1-3
CDR3 DNA: TGTGCCATCAGTGAATTGGATCTTGGAACTGGAAACACCATATATTTT
CDR3 protein: CAISELDLGTGNTIYF

clone size: .
V gene: TRBV10-3
D gene: TRBD1
J gene: TRBJ2-1
CDR3 DNA: TGTGCCATCAGTCCGGGGGACAGGGGGCTTATGCAGTTCTTC
CDR3 protein: CAISPGDRGLMQFF

clone size: .
V gene: TRBV19
D gene: TRBD2
J gene: TRBJ2-2
CDR3 DNA: TGTGCCAGTAGTTCGGGACTAGCGGGAATCGAAGGGGAGCTGTTTTTT
CDR3 protein: CASSSGLAGIEGELFF

clone size: .
V gene: TRBV25-1
D gene: TRBD2
J gene: TRBJ2-1
CDR3 DNA: TGTGCCAGCAGTGGGCCTACTAGCGGGGTGATAGATGAGCAGTTCTTC
CDR3 protein: CASSGPTSGVIDEQFF